The next 3 T cell receptor beta chains were all read from a single sample in a study of T cells after yellow fever vaccination. TCRdb re-derived calls from the 5' RACE reads in MiXCR, one entry per CDR3 protein. Here the sample spans approximately 510,000 distinct CDR3 sequences, 21% being singletons. The input for sequencing was PBMCs, taken 21 days after the first yellow fever vaccination. These receptors all stem from a man aged 18 to 30 who received the YFV17D yellow fever vaccine.

This clonotype was found a few times. As DNA, the CDR3 is TGTGCCAGCAGCGTATCCGCCGGACTAGCGGGGATCCGGGGTACGCAGTATTTT. This encodes CASSVSAGLAGIRGTQYF. The chain carries TRBV9 and TRBJ2-3; 12 bases are a match to TRBD2. The CDR3 runs to 18 residues. V shed 1 base, J shed 8 bases, and the junction held 14 bases outside the gene matches. Per germline, CDR1 SGDLS and CDR2 YYNGEE. Complete variable domain (other parts from reference TRBV9 and TRBJ2-3): DSGVTQTPKHLITATGQRVTLRCSPRSGDLSVYWYQQSLDQGLQFLIQYYNGEERAKGNILERFSAQQFPDLHSELNLSSLELGDSALYFCASSVSAGLAGIRGTQYFGPGTRLTVL.

The table lists this clonotype with a few counts. The V and J genes are TRBV21-1 and TRBJ2-3; TRBD2, as called in the table, went unchecked against the DNA. TRBV21-1 is a pseudogene. The CDR3 has 19 residues. CDR3 coding DNA: TGTGCCAGCAGCAAAGATGGGAGGGTACAGGTGACGAGCACAGATACGCAGTATTTT. Protein product: CASSKDGRVQVTSTDTQYF.

This clonotype was seen many times. The CDR3 DNA follows: TGCGCCAGCAGGTATCGGGGGCTCACAGATACGCAGTATTTT. Amino acid sequence: CASRYRGLTDTQYF. J is TRBJ2-3 and V is TRBV5-1, with D possibly being TRBD1 or TRBD2 (6 bases each). Germline V CDR1 and CDR2: SGHRS, YFSETQ. The length of the CDR3 is 14 residues. Trimming took 5 bases from V and 2 from J, leaving 12 bases between them.